Shown below are 8 T cell receptor beta chains from a single sample sequenced in a study of cytomegalovirus exposure and HLA in healthy donors. Use of 60 Vbeta and 13 Jbeta primers characterized the PCR. Sequencing was performed with immunoSEQ multiplex PCR; in TCRdb, only in-frame clones are kept and a portion is missing. This sample yields roughly 120,000 clones, of which 70% to 90% are seen a single time; about 1.7% belongs to the top ten. Sequenced: PBMCs. The receptors originated from a man in his forties in good health and CMV-seronegative.

The rearrangement uses TRBV5-8 and TRBJ2-7, with TRBD2 as a possible D gene (6 bases). Germline assignment: CDR1 SGHTS and CDR2 YDEGEE. Deletions cut 4 bases from V and 0 bases from J, with 17 bases between. This CDR3 contains 16 residues. CDR3 in amino acids: CASSLGFWEDSYEQYF. In DNA form, the CDR3 reads TGTGCCAGCAGCCTGGGGTTTTGGGAGGACTCCTACGAGCAGTACTTC.

J is TRBJ2-3 and V is TRBV13; TRBD2 matches 13 bases. The CDR3 runs 16 residues. Germline CDR1 is PRHDT and CDR2 is FYEKMQ (reference sequence). Germline trimming cut 2 bases from V and 7 bases from J; bases unmatched to any gene: 6. CDR3 nucleotide sequence: TGTGCCAGCAGCTTAACTAGCGGGGGGGCCGGGAATACGCAGTATTTT. It specifies CASSLTSGGAGNTQYF.

The chain carries TRBV11-2 and TRBJ1-1; D possibly corresponds to TRBD1 (5 bases). Germline values: CDR1 SGHAT, CDR2 FQNNGV. Trimming shortened V by 1 base and J by 2 bases, and 11 bases separated the two germline ends. This CDR3 spans 15 amino acids. This chain's CDR3 is CASSLAMGGNTEAFF. CDR3 in DNA: TGTGCCAGCAGCTTAGCTATGGGGGGAAACACTGAAGCTTTCTTT. Complete variable domain (other parts from reference TRBV11-2 and TRBJ1-1): EAGVAQSPRYKIIEKRQSVAFWCNPISGHATLYWYQQILGQGPKLLIQFQNNGVVDDSQLPKDRFSAERLKGVDSTLKIQPAKLEDSAVYLCASSLAMGGNTEAFFGQGTRLTVV.

The chain uses TRBV9 and TRBJ2-3, with TRBD2 matching 9 bases. The germline gives CDR1 SGDLS, CDR2 YYNGEE. J gave up 7 bases and V 7 bases, and 7 bases lay outside the gene matches. The CDR3 runs 13 residues. The CDR3 protein is CASGAGGPNTQYF. The CDR3 DNA reads as TGTGCCAGCGGGGCGGGGGGGCCGAATACGCAGTATTTT.

This rearrangement joins TRBV6-5 to TRBJ2-3; a weak D match, TRBD1 (5 bases). The CDR3 has 15 amino acids. CDR1 MNHEY and CDR2 SVGAGI come from the germline V gene. With 0 bases removed from V and 2 bases from J, the gap between germline ends came to 9 bases. The DNA for the CDR3 is TGTGCCAGCAGTTACTCGGACACCTTCACAGATACGCAGTATTTT. This gives the protein CASSYSDTFTDTQYF.

This clone was observed a few times. The V gene is TRBV7-2, the J gene TRBJ1-4; D remains ambiguous. The length of the CDR3 is 14 residues. Trimming left V 4 bases short and J 4 bases short, with 10 bases between. Germline CDR1 and CDR2: SGHTA and FQGNSA. The CDR3 DNA follows: TGTGCCAGCAGCTCCCGGGAGGGTAATGAAAAACTGTTTTTT. Protein sequence: CASSSREGNEKLFF.

The rearrangement uses TRBV5-1 and TRBJ2-1; 8 nucleotides agree with TRBD1. V was pared by 2 bases and J by 3 bases, with 1 base of the junction left unmatched. The CDR3 is 14 amino acids. Germline values: CDR1 SGHRS, CDR2 YFSETQ. The CDR3 DNA reads as TGCGCCAGCAGCTTCGGACAGGGCTACAATGAGCAGTTCTTC. Amino acid sequence: CASSFGQGYNEQFF.

A single count supports this clone. This chain links TRBV27 with TRBJ2-4; D may be TRBD1 (7 bases). This CDR3 is built from 13 residues. Germline V gene lookup returns CDR1 MNHEY and CDR2 SMNVEV (reference sequence). V dropped 10 bases and J dropped 1 base, with 11 bases sitting between them. The CDR3, as DNA: TGTGCCACCGCGGGACAGGCCAAAAACATTCAGTACTTC. Translating it yields CATAGQAKNIQYF.